This T cell receptor beta chain derives from a study of shared clonotypes between healthy human individuals. Findings and caveats of the study: Sampling covered nothing but blood. Tissue TCR repertoires likely differ from those found in blood.

PCR replicates performed on unsorted PBMC used around 0.3 ug DNA, approximately 30,000 T cell genomes. Here immunoSEQ multiplex PCR was the method, and the copy in TCRdb shows in-frame clones only, minus some. The sample consists of approximately 500,000 clones, 65% to 85% of them appearing once. About this clone itself: The antigen is unknown.

The donors, all of them Caucasian adults, lived in Nashville, Tennessee. The trim removed 6 bases at V and 5 bases at J, leaving 6 bases unmatched. This CDR3 spans 13 amino acids. The germline V gene encodes CDR1 WSHSY and CDR2 SAAADI. This clonotype originated in a woman between 40 and 55 years old in good health. Some clones in this sample may be carry-over from other donors' samples. Specimen: PBMCs. This chain links TRBV10-2 with TRBJ2-7, with TRBD1 matching 8 bases. The CDR3 spells CASRNLDRDEQYF. The CDR3 DNA is TGCGCCAGCAGAAACTTGGACAGGGACGAGCAGTACTTC.